This T cell receptor (beta chain) was found in a study of T cells in Graves' hyperthyroidism and ophthalmopathy. Overall study results and limits: Before onset, by a median of about seven months, the model predicted ophthalmopathy.

Hyperthyroidism had been newly diagnosed in patients aged 18 to 65, and its duration was under 2 months. Together with thyroid ultrasound, orbital computed tomography, serum thyroxine and TRAb, clinical symptoms were used for diagnoses. CDR3 length equals 15 residues. The germline V and J ends were trimmed by 6 bases and 9 bases, with 21 bases remaining between them. Using RNA transcripts as the source, TCR beta CDR3 regions were amplified. The primer set for the first-round RT-PCR of the TCR CDR3 was HTBI. MiXCR was run by TCRdb on the multiplex PCR reads, yielding one entry per CDR3 protein. This table holds approximately 260,000 distinct CDR3 sequences, 13% to 15% found once. Many counts were recorded for this clonotype. No antigen is known for it.

The sequence derives from a woman aged 45-65 years with Graves' hyperthyroidism that later progressed to Graves' ophthalmopathy. The chain links TRBV12-3 or TRBV12-4 to TRBJ1-5; D is unresolved. Sequencing was carried out using blood. The DNA for the CDR3 is TGTGCCAGCAGGCCTGGGGAGTTGGTTACGTGGCCCCAGCATTTT. It translates to CASRPGELVTWPQHF.